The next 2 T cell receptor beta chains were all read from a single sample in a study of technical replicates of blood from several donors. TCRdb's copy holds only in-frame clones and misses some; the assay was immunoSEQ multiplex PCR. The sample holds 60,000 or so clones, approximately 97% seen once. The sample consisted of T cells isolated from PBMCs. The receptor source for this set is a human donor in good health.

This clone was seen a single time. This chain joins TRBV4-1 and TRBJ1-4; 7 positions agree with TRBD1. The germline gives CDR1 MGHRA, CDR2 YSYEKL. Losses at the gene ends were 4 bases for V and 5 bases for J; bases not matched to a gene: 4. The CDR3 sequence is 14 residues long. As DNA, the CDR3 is TGCGCCAGCAGCCTTACGACAGGGAATGAAAAACTGTTTTTT. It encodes CASSLTTGNEKLFF.

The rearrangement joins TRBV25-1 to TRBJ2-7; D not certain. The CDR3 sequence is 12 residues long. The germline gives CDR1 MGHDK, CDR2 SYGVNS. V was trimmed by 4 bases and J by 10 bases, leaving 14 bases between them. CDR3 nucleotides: TGTGCCAGCAGTGTGATACCAGCGATACAGTACTTC. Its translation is CASSVIPAIQYF.